The sequence of this T cell receptor beta chain was determined in a study of T cell responses to AZD1222 COVID-19 vaccine (dated by TCRdb to about 2021). Study-level background: A total of just over 230 trial participants underwent TCR sequencing, of whom about 210 received two doses of AZD1222 and 26 received two doses of the MenACWY control vaccine. Trial participants were enrolled into age subgroups of 18-55, 56-69 and 70-plus years, which contained 148, 28 and 57 TCR-sequenced participants, respectively. What the study reported, not specific to this receptor: The 56-69-year group was small, and its depth increase did not reach significance, likely because of low power. Conclusions about previously exposed vaccinees are limited because only 6 or 7 AZD1222 recipients were SARS-CoV-2 seropositive at baseline. Nearly half of unique spike-specific TCRs reportedly recognized epitopes outside regions mutated in the B.1.351 and B.1.1.7 variants. CD4 TCRs associated with the vaccine covered the entire spike protein, and the dominant responses were in regions 160-218 and 743-854. A significant rise in spike-specific TCR breadth and depth was observed after two AZD1222 doses relative to day 0 and relative to MenACWY recipients. No day 14 peak-response samples were available, so repertoires were characterized only after the peak T cell response. Participants were mostly white British and included more females than males, and it was suggested by the authors that clonal diversity may have been underestimated.

In regard to this clone: Its specific antigen is unknown. Base qualities were left out, and no much larger clone turns up one base away.

Explained via the paper, the time point label denotes: sample from adult after SARS-CoV-2 infection, after symptom onset. Two convalescent COVID-19 patients, sampled after symptom onset from adults with prior SARS-CoV-2 infection, were also TCR-sequenced for comparison. The CDR3 regions of human TCRbeta chains were subjected to immunosequencing. As for how the authors treated the data: Repertoire TCRs were matched against a reference library of SARS-CoV-2-specific TCRs generated with the MIRA antigen-specificity platform. Breadth meant the fraction of unique TCRs that were SARS-CoV-2-associated, whereas depth meant the fraction of total T cells that were SARS-CoV-2-associated. Each spike-specific TCR was assigned to its reactive spike region and to a CD4 or CD8 class using the MIRA data. Log10-transformed breadth and depth values were compared by one-way ANOVA with Sidak's multiple comparisons tests. The source is immuneACCESS, and TCRdb retained only in-frame sequences with V and J called. Part of the clones is not carried over; for the studies checked, unresolved V genes explain less than half of this, and the remainder is unexplained. Clonal size and the V and J genes are those of that table, whereas D and trimming came from the DNA. This sample is represented by 130,000 to 150,000 clones; approximately 93% of them were singletons. The biggest ten clones account for approximately 12% of the sample.

Based on the germline V gene, the CDR1 and CDR2 sequences are SGHTA and FQGTGA. The CDR3 holds 13 amino acids from the cysteine to the phenylalanine. The entry retains the CDR3 DNA only, 39 bases that are in frame from base 1. V trim: 2 bases; J trim: 13 bases; unmatched bases: 10. The chain was built from TRBV7-3 and TRBJ1-1; TRBD1 aligns with 7 central bases. The clonotype comes from an adult who had recovered from COVID-19. The material sequenced was peripheral blood, taken after recovery from COVID-19. The CDR3 reads as follows: CASSLEGAGLVFF. The nucleotide sequence is given as TGTGCCAGCAGCTTAGAGGGGGCAGGGTTGGTTTTCTTT.